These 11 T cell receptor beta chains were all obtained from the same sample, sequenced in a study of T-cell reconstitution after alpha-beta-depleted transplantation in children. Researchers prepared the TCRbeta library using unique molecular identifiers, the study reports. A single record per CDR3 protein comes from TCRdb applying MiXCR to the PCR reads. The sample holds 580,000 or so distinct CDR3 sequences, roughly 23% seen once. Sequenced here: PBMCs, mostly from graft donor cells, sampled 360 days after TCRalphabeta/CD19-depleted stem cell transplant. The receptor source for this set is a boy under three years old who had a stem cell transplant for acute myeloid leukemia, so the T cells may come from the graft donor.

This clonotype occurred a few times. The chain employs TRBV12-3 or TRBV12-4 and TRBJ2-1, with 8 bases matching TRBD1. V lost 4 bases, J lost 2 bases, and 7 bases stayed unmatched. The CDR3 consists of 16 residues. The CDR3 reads CASSWNPGQAYNEQFF. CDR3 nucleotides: TGTGCCAGCAGTTGGAATCCGGGACAGGCCTACAATGAGCAGTTCTTC.

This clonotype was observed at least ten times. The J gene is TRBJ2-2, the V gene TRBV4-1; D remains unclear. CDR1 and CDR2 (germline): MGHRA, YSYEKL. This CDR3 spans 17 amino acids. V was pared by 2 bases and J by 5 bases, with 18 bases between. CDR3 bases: TGCGCCAGCAGCCAAAATAATCAGTATGTGGGGACCGGGGAGCTGTTTTTT. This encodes CASSQNNQYVGTGELFF.

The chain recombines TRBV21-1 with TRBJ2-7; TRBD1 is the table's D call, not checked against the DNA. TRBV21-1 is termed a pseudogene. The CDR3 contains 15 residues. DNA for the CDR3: TGTGCCAGCAGCCAACCGCTTAAGGGACAGGGGCCCTGGGACGTC. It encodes CASSQPLKGQGPWDV.

The CDR3 protein is CASSQGGRALLEQFF. The DNA of the CDR3 is TGCGCCAGCAGCCAAGGGGGACGGGCCCTTTTAGAGCAGTTCTTC. The V and J genes are TRBV4-1 and TRBJ2-1; the D gene could be TRBD1 or TRBD2 (5 bases each). CDR3 size: 15 residues. Germline V CDR1 and CDR2: MGHRA, YSYEKL. V was trimmed by 1 base and J by 10 bases, leaving 17 bases between them.

CDR3 in DNA: TGTGCCAGCAGCTTAGCAAATAGGGAGCTGTTTTTT. It encodes CASSLANRELFF. This chain uses TRBV7-6 with TRBJ2-2; the D is unclear. Germline assignment: CDR1 SGHVS and CDR2 FNYEAQ. With 0 bases removed from V and 9 bases from J, the gap between germline ends came to 5 bases. CDR3 length: 12 residues.

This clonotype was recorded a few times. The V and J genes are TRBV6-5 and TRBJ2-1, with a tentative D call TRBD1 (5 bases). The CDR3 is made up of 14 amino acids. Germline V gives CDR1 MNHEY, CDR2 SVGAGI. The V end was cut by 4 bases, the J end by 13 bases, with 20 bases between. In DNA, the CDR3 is TGTGCCAGCAGTTCCCCAGAAGGGGCTCAACTACAGTTCTTC. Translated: CASSSPEGAQLQFF.

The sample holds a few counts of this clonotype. CDR3 amino acids: CASTPTQGSSYNEQFF. The CDR3 DNA is TGTGCCAGCACCCCTACCCAGGGAAGCTCCTACAATGAGCAGTTCTTC. The chain joins TRBV27 to TRBJ2-1, with a tentative D call TRBD1 (5 bases). The CDR3 contains 16 residues. The germline V and J ends were trimmed by 7 bases and 0 bases, with 16 bases remaining between them. Germline V gives CDR1 MNHEY, CDR2 SMNVEV (reference sequence).

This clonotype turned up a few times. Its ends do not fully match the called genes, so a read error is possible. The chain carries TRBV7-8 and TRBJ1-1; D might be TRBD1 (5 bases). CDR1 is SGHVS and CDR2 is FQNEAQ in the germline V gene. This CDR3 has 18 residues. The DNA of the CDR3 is TGTGCCAGCAGCTTAGGCCGACAGCGAATAACAGTTTGGGGCCTTACTCGGTTC. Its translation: CASSLGRQRITVWGLTRF.

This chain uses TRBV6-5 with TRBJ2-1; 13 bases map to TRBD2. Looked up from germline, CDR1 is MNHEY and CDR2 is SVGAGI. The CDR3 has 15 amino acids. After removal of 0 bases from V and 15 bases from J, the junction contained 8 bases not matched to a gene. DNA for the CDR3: TGTGCCAGCAGTTACTCCCCCACTAGCGGGGGGGCCCTGTTCTTC. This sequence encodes CASSYSPTSGGALFF.

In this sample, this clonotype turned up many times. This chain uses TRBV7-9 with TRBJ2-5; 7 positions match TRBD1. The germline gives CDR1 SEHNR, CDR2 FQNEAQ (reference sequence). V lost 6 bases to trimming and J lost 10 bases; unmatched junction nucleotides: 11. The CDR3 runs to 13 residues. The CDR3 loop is CASSSDRAEVQYF. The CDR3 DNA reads TGTGCCAGCAGTTCCGACAGGGCAGAGGTCCAGTACTTC.

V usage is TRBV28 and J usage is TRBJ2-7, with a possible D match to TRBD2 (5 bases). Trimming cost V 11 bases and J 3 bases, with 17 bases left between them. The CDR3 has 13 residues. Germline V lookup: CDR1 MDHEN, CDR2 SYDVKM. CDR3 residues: CAAGGGASYEQYV. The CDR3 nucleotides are TGTGCCGCGGGCGGAGGAGCTAGCTACGAGCAGTACGTC.